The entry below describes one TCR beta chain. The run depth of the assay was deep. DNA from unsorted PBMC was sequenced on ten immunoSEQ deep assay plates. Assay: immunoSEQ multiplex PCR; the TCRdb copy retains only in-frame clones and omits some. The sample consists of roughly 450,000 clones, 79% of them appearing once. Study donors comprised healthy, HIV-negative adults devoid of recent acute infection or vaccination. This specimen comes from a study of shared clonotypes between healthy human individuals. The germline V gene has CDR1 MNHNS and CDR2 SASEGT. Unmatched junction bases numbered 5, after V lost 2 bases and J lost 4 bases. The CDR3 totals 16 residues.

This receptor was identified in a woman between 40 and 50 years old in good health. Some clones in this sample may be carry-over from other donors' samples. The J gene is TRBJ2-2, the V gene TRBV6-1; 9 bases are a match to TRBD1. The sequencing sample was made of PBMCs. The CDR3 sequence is CASSELGQGPTGELFF. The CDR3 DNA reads TGTGCCAGCAGTGAACTGGGACAGGGCCCCACCGGGGAGCTGTTTTTT.